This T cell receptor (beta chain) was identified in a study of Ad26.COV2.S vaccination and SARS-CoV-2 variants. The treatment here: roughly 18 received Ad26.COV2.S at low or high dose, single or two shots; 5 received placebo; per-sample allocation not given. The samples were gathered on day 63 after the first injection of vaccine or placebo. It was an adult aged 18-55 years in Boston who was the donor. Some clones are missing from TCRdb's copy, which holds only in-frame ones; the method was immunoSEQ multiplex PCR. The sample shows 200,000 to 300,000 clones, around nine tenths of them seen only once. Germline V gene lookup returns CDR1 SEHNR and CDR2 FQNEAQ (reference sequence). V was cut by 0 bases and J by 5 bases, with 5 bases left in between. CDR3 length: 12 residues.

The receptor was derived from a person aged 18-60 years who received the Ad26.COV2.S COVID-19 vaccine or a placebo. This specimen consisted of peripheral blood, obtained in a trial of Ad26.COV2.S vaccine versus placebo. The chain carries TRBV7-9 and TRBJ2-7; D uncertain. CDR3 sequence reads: CASSLAPHEQYF. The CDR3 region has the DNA TGTGCCAGCAGCTTAGCCCCCCACGAGCAGTACTTC.